This TCR beta chain is from a study of cytomegalovirus exposure and HLA in healthy donors. Regarding the study as a whole: A later analysis reportedly found fewer N-insertions in an Asian-associated ancestry cluster than the roughly 700-donor mean. As a later analysis revealed, most CMV-associated TCR beta chains appeared HLA-restricted.

PCR employed 60 Vbeta and 13 Jbeta primers. Profiled with immunoSEQ multiplex PCR; TCRdb holds only in-frame clones, not every one. The sample holds under 200,000 clones, around four fifths seen once. There are a few counts of this clone. Its target is not known. The germline V gene has CDR1 MNHNS and CDR2 SASEGT. CDR3 size: 14 residues. The sequenced sample consisted of PBMCs. The sequence came from a woman aged 30 to 39 in good health and CMV-seronegative. This chain joins TRBV6-1 and TRBJ2-7, with a tentative D call TRBD2 (6 bases). DNA of the CDR3: TGTGCTCACTCCCCTATCGGGGGTACCTACGAGCAGTACTTC. It is translated as CAHSPIGGTYEQYF.